These 4 T cell receptor beta chains originate from one sample sequenced in a study of T cell clonality in common variable immunodeficiency. Repertoires were generated with immunoSEQ multiplex PCR, while TCRdb's copy carries only in-frame clones and drops some. The sample holds 50,000 to 70,000 clones, and no clone turns up only once. The sequenced material came from peripheral blood mononuclear cells. The receptors originated from a person aged 18 to 70 in good health.

This clone was seen at least ten times. The sequence runs out 3 residues before the end of the CDR3; the remainder is reconstructed from the germline J gene. The chain has TRBV5-1 and TRBJ2-5, with D unresolved. This CDR3 has 16 residues. Germline CDR1 is SGHRS and CDR2 is YFSETQ. V gave up 4 bases and J gave up 1 base, with 17 bases separating them. Partial CDR3 DNA: TGCGCCAGCAGCCCCTCTCAAGGTCAAACCCAAGAGACC. Its protein product is CASSPSQGQTQET. The CDR3 in full is CASSPSQGQTQETQYF.

This clone was observed many times. The read falls 3 residues short of the CDR3 end, and the missing part is taken from the germline J gene. The J gene is TRBJ2-5, the V gene TRBV11-2, with D hard to call. Trimming shortened V by 0 bases and J by 5 bases, and 10 bases separated the two germline ends. CDR3 length: 14 amino acids. CDR1 SGHAT and CDR2 FQNNGV come from the germline V gene. CDR3 protein: CASSLDLVMETQYF. Incomplete CDR3 DNA: TGTGCCAGCAGCTTAGATTTAGTTATGGAGACC.

This clone was counted at least ten times. Sequencing ends 3 residues short of the CDR3 end; the germline J gene provides the rest. The chain carries TRBV19 and TRBJ1-2, with 7 bases lining up with TRBD1. Trimming removed 4 bases from V and 7 bases from J; junction bases left unmatched: 3. Germline CDR1 reads LNHDA; CDR2 reads SQIVND (reference sequence). This CDR3 has 12 residues. The CDR3 sequence: CASSRTGSGYTF. Partial CDR3 DNA: TGTGCCAGTAGTAGGACAGGTAGTGGC. The full variable domain, in which reference TRBV19 and TRBJ1-2 provide the parts outside the CDR3, is DGGITQSPKYLFRKEGQNVTLSCEQNLNHDAMYWYRQDPGQGLRLIYYSQIVNDFQKGDIAEGYSVSREKKESFPLTVTSAQKNPTAFYLCASSRTGSGYTFGSGTRLTVV.

This clone occurred many times. The CDR3 goes on 3 residues after the read ends, and that part is filled in from the germline J gene. This chain uses TRBV4-2 with TRBJ1-5, with D possibly matching TRBD1 (6 bases). Trimming removed 0 bases from V and 2 bases from J, with 17 bases in between. This CDR3 region has 18 residues. The V gene's germline CDR1 is LGHNA and CDR2 YNFKEQ. The part of the CDR3 DNA that was read is TGTGCCAGCAGCCAAGATTGGGGCAGGGGAGTAGGCAATCAGCCC. Amino acid sequence: CASSQDWGRGVGNQP. The whole CDR3 is CASSQDWGRGVGNQPQHF.